What follows describes a single T cell receptor beta chain. This sample is drawn from a study of T-cell reconstitution after alpha-beta-depleted transplantation in children. The CDR3 runs to 13 residues. V was clipped by 5 bases and J by 2 bases, with 7 bases between them. Germline CDR1 and CDR2: MNHEY and SMNVEV (reference sequence). A TCRbeta library incorporating unique molecular identifiers was prepared. Each CDR3 protein is one row after TCRdb ran MiXCR on the PCR reads. The sample includes about 290,000 distinct CDR3 sequences, around 10% seen only once; the top ten take around 7.6%. The material sequenced was PBMCs, taken before TCRalphabeta/CD19-depleted stem cell transplant. This TCR was sampled from a boy younger than two with acute myeloid leukemia, due to receive a stem cell transplant. The chain carries TRBV27 and TRBJ2-1; D remains unclear. CDR3: CASSPGPYNEQFF. CDR3 sequence (DNA): TGTGCCAGCAGTCCTGGGCCCTACAATGAGCAGTTCTTC.